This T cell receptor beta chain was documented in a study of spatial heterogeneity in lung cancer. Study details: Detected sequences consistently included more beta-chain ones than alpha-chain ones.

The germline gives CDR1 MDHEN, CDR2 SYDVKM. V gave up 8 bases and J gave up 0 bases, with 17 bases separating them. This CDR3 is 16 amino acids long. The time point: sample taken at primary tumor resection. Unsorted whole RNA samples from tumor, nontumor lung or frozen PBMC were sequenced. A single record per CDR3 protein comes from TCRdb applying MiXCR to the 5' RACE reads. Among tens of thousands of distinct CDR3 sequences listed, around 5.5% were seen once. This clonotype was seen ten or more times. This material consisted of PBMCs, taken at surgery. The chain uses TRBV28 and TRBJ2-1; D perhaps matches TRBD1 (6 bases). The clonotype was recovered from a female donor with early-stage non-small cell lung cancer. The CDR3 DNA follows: TGTGCCAGCGGGACACGTAGGTCGAGCTCCTACAATGAGCAGTTCTTC. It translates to CASGTRRSSSYNEQFF.